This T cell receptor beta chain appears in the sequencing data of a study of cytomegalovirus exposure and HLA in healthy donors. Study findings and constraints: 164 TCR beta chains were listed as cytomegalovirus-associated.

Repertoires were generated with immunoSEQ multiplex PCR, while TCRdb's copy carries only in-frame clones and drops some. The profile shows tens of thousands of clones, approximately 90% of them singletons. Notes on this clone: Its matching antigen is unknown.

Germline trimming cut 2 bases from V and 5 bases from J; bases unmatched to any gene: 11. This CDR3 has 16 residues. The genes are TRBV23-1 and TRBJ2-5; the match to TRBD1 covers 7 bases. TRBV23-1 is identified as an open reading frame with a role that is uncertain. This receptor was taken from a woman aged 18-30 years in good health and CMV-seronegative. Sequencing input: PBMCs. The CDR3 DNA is TGCGCCAGCAGTCAACTCGACAGGGCGCCTAGGGAGACCCAGTACTTC. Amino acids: CASSQLDRAPRETQYF.